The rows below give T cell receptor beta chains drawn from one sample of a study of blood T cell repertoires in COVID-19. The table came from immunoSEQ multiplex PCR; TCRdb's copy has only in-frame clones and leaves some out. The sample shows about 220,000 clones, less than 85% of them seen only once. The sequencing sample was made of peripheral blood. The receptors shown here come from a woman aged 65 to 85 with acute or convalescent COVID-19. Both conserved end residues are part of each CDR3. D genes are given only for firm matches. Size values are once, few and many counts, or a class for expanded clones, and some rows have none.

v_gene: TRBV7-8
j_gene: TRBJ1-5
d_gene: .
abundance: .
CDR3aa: CASRLGSNQPQHF
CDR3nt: TGTGCCAGCAGACTAGGGAGCAATCAGCCCCAGCATTTT

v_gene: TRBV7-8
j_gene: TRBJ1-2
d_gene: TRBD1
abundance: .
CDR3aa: CASSPLVGIQGTNYGYTF
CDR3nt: TGTGCCAGCAGCCCGCTCGTGGGTATACAGGGGACAAACTATGGCTACACCTTC

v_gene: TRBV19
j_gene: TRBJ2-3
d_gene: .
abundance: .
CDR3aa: CASSINGPPTDTQYF
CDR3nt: TGTGCCAGTAGTATAAATGGGCCCCCCACAGATACGCAGTATTTT

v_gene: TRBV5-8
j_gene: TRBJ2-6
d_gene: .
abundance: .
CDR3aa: CASSFDPGGANVLTF
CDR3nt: TGTGCCAGCAGCTTCGATCCCGGGGGGGCCAACGTCCTGACTTTC

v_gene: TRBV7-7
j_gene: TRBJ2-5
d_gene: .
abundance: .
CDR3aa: CASSTLAVGGAETQYF
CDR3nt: TGTGCCAGCAGCACCCTCGCCGTGGGGGGTGCAGAGACCCAGTACTTC

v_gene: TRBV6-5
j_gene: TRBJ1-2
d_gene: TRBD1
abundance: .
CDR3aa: CASMPGQGGYGYTF
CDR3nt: TGTGCCAGCATGCCGGGACAGGGGGGCTATGGCTACACCTTC

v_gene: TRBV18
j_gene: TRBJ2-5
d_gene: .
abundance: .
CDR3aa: CASSPQSKSQGWHF
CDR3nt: TGTGCCAGCTCACCACAATCGAAGTCCCAGGGATGGCACTTC

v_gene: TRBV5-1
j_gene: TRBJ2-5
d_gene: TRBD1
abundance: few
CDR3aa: CASSLLTGAEETQYF
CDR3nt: TGCGCCAGCAGCCTATTGACAGGGGCCGAAGAGACCCAGTACTTC

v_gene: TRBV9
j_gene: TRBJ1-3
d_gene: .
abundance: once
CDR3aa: CASSQNPGTGNTIYF
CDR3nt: TGTGCCAGCAGCCAAAACCCAGGGACTGGAAACACCATATATTTT

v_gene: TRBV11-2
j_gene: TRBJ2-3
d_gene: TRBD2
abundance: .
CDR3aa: CASSSGLEGTQYF
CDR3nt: TGTGCCAGCAGCTCCGGACTAGAAGGTACGCAGTATTTT

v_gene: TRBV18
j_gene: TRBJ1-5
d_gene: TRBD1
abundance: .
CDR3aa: CASSPDRGIQPQHF
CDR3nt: TGTGCCAGCTCACCCGACAGGGGGATTCAGCCCCAGCATTTT

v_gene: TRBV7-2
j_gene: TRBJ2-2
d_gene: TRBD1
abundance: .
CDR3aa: CASSPGTGGTGELFF
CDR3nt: TGTGCCAGCAGCCCGGGGACAGGGGGAACCGGGGAGCTGTTTTTT

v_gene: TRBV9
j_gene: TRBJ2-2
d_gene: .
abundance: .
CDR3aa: CASSQRRTDTNTGELFF
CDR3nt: TGTGCCAGCAGCCAGCGGAGGACAGACACGAACACCGGGGAGCTGTTTTTT

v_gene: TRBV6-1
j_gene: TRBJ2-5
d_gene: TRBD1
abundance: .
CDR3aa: CASSEGTGGETQYF
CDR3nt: TGTGCCAGCAGTGAAGGTACAGGGGGAGAGACCCAGTACTTC

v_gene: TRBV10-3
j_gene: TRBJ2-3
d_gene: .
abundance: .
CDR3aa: CAISESQGYGTQYF
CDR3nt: TGTGCCATCAGTGAATCACAGGGTTACGGTACGCAGTATTTT

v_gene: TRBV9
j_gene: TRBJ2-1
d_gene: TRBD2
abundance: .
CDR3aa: CASSVALVAGYEQFF
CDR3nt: TGTGCCAGCAGCGTAGCGCTGGTAGCGGGGTATGAGCAGTTCTTC

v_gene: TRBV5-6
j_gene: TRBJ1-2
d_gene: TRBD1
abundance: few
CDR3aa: CATTGWDRVGYTF
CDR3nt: TGTGCCACCACCGGTTGGGACAGGGTTGGCTACACCTTC

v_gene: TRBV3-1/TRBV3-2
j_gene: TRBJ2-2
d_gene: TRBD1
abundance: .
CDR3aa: CASSQGAGTGTGELFF
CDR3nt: TGTGCCAGCAGCCAAGGTGCCGGGACAGGCACCGGGGAGCTGTTTTTT

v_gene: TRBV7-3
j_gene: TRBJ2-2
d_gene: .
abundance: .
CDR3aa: CASGRGGTGELFF
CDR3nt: TGTGCCAGCGGTCGGGGAGGAACCGGGGAGCTGTTTTTT

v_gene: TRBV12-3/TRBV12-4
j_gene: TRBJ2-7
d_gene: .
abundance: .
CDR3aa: CASSLQGSEQYF
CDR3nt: TGTGCCAGCAGCTTACAGGGTAGCGAGCAGTACTTC

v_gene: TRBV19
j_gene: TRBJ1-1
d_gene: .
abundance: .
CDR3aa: CASTGGPNTEAFF
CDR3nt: TGTGCCAGTACGGGAGGACCGAACACTGAAGCTTTCTTT

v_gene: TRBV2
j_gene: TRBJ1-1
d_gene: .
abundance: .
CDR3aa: CASSLNREAFF
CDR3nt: TGTGCCAGCAGTCTCAATCGGGAAGCTTTCTTT

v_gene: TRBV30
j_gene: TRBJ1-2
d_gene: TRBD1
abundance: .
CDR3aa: CAWNTGTGEIYGYTF
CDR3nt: TGTGCCTGGAACACCGGGACAGGGGAGATCTATGGCTACACCTTC